This T cell receptor (beta chain) originates from a study of cytomegalovirus exposure and HLA in healthy donors. V gave up 1 base and J gave up 2 bases, with 9 bases separating them. There are 14 residues in the CDR3. CDR1 is LNHNV, CDR2 YYDKDF, per germline (reference sequence). PCR amplification relied on 60 Vbeta primers (plus 13 Jbeta primers). Using immunoSEQ multiplex PCR, the repertoire was profiled, and TCRdb retains in-frame clones only, with some absent. The profile shows roughly 160,000 clones, around nine tenths of them singletons. Despite likely unrecorded immune exposures, the donors were nominally healthy at the time of sampling.

The origin of this receptor is a woman younger than 45 in good health and CMV-seronegative. The V call is TRBV15, the J call TRBJ2-7, with a tentative D call TRBD2 (5 bases). Material: PBMCs. The CDR3, as DNA: TGTGCCACCAGCAGAGGGACTTTGGCCTACGAGCAGTACTTC. Amino acids: CATSRGTLAYEQYF. Filled out from reference TRBV15 and TRBJ2-7, the complete variable domain reads DAMVIQNPRYQVTQFGKPVTLSCSQTLNHNVMYWYQQKSSQAPKLLFHYYDKDFNNEADTPDNFQSRRPNTSFCFLDIRSPGLGDTAMYLCATSRGTLAYEQYFGPGTRLTVT.